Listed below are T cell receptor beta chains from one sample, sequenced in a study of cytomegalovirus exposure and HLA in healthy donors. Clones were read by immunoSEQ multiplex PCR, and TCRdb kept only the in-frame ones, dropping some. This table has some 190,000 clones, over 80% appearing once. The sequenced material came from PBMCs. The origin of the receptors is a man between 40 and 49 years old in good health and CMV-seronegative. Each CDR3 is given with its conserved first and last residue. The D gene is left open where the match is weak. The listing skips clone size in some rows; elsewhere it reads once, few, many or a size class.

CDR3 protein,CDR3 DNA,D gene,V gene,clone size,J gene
CASSQTGLMSFF,TGTGCCAGCAGCCAAACGGGACTAATGAGTTTCTTC,TRBD2,TRBV5-8,few,TRBJ2-1
CASSLLPGQYREGRSKAGELFF,TGCGCCAGCAGCCTCCTACCGGGCCAGTACAGGGAAGGCCGCTCAAAGGCCGGGGAGCTGTTTTTT,.,TRBV4-1,.,TRBJ2-2
CASSLGGWTTLAKNIQYF,TGTGCCAGCAGCTTAGGGGGCTGGACTACCCTAGCCAAAAACATTCAGTACTTC,.,TRBV7-6,medium-sized,TRBJ2-4
CAWRTPGQPRPELFF,TGTGCCTGGAGGACCCCGGGACAACCGAGGCCGGAGCTGTTTTTT,.,TRBV30,.,TRBJ2-2
CASSRTSPLYNEQFF,TGTGCCAGCAGCCGAACTAGCCCCTTATACAATGAGCAGTTCTTC,.,TRBV6-6,.,TRBJ2-1
CASSSQLPLDEQFF,TGTGCCAGCAGTTCACAGCTTCCCTTGGATGAGCAGTTCTTC,.,TRBV28,.,TRBJ2-1
CASSVDGGSAYEQYF,TGTGCCAGCAGCGTAGATGGAGGGTCAGCCTACGAGCAGTACTTC,.,TRBV9,.,TRBJ2-7
CASNWDSDSPLHF,TGTGCCAGCAACTGGGACTCAGATTCACCCCTCCACTTT,.,TRBV9,.,TRBJ1-6
CASSLSDRTQYF,TGTGCCAGCAGCCTTAGCGACCGCACGCAGTATTTT,.,TRBV11-3,.,TRBJ2-3
CASSLQAGFGNEQFF,TGTGCCAGCAGCTTGCAAGCGGGATTTGGTAATGAGCAGTTCTTC,TRBD2,TRBV11-1,.,TRBJ2-1
CASSLEHRHRFYEQYF,TGTGCCAGCAGCTTAGAACACAGGCACCGTTTTTACGAGCAGTACTTC,.,TRBV11-2,.,TRBJ2-7
CASSHGLAGADTQYF,TGTGCCAGCAGCCATGGTTTAGCGGGAGCAGATACGCAGTATTTT,TRBD2,TRBV11-3,.,TRBJ2-3
CASSLAGVNTGELFF,TGCGCCAGCAGCTTGGCGGGAGTGAACACCGGGGAGCTGTTTTTT,.,TRBV5-1,.,TRBJ2-2
CASSEARTGSGNTIYF,TGTGCCAGCAGTGAAGCAAGGACAGGGAGCGGCAACACCATATATTTT,TRBD1,TRBV2,.,TRBJ1-3
CASSQGPGTEAFF,TGCGCCAGCAGCCAGGGGCCGGGTACTGAAGCTTTCTTT,.,TRBV4-3,.,TRBJ1-1
CASSLTGRNEKLFF,TGTGCCAGCAGTTTAACAGGGCGGAATGAAAAACTGTTTTTT,.,TRBV28,.,TRBJ1-4
CSVWGTSTSDEQFF,TGCAGCGTTTGGGGGACTAGCACATCCGATGAGCAGTTCTTC,TRBD2,TRBV29-1,.,TRBJ2-1
CASSLPRGLQETQYF,TGTGCCAGCAGTTTGCCCAGGGGTCTCCAAGAGACCCAGTACTTC,.,TRBV28,.,TRBJ2-5
CAISGGNTEAFF,TGTGCCATCAGTGGAGGGAACACTGAAGCTTTCTTT,.,TRBV10-3,.,TRBJ1-1
CASRPPPGRGNTVYF,TGTGCCAGCAGACCCCCCCCGGGGCGGGGAAACACCGTATATTTT,.,TRBV2,.,TRBJ1-3
CASSLAGGLDTQYF,TGTGCCAGCAGTTTAGCGGGGGGGTTGGATACGCAGTATTTT,TRBD2,TRBV28,.,TRBJ2-3
CASSLVAGGAEQYF,TGTGCCAGCAGCTTGGTAGCGGGAGGGGCCGAGCAGTACTTC,TRBD2,TRBV7-6,.,TRBJ2-7
CASSLDRRANYGYTF,TGTGCCAGCAGCTTAGACAGGCGTGCTAACTATGGCTACACCTTC,.,TRBV11-2,.,TRBJ1-2
CASSARLTGDAEAFF,TGCGCCAGCAGCGCCCGACTCACAGGGGACGCTGAAGCTTTCTTT,TRBD1,TRBV5-1,.,TRBJ1-1
CASRRGTSGSIGEQFF,TGTGCCAGCAGACGAGGGACTAGCGGCTCGATCGGGGAGCAGTTCTTC,TRBD2,TRBV28,.,TRBJ2-1
CASSGRRGTDTQYF,TGTGCCAGTAGCGGGAGGCGGGGAACAGATACGCAGTATTTT,TRBD2,TRBV19,.,TRBJ2-3
CASSPQDREEDEQYF,TGTGCCAGCAGCCCTCAGGACAGGGAAGAGGACGAGCAGTACTTC,TRBD1,TRBV7-2,.,TRBJ2-7
CASSLLQGNTEAFF,TGCGCCAGCAGCCTTCTACAGGGGAACACTGAAGCTTTCTTT,.,TRBV5-1,once,TRBJ1-1
CSVRFSYTEAFF,TGCAGCGTTCGGTTTTCGTACACTGAAGCTTTCTTT,.,TRBV29-1,.,TRBJ1-1
CASSAQGGRSNQPQHF,TGTGCCAGCAGTGCGCAGGGTGGAAGGTCCAATCAGCCCCAGCATTTT,.,TRBV11-2,.,TRBJ1-5
CASSYVSGGYNEQFF,TGTGCCAGCAGTTACGTTTCGGGAGGCTACAATGAGCAGTTCTTC,TRBD2,TRBV6-5,.,TRBJ2-1
CASSSGQGIGVNTEAFF,TGTGCCAGCAGCTCTGGACAGGGGATAGGGGTGAACACTGAAGCTTTCTTT,TRBD1,TRBV11-3,.,TRBJ1-1
CASSWTGQRETQYF,TGTGCTAGCAGCTGGACGGGACAGAGGGAGACCCAGTACTTC,TRBD1,TRBV7-7,.,TRBJ2-5
CASSTSGTHRGNNEQFF,TGTGCCAGCAGCACCTCCGGGACTCACCGGGGAAACAATGAGCAGTTCTTC,.,TRBV9,.,TRBJ2-1
CASSYLGQTNEKLFF,TGTGCCAGCAGTTATCTCGGACAGACTAATGAAAAACTGTTTTTT,.,TRBV27,.,TRBJ1-4
CASSPLSGEPGDLFF,TGTGCCAGCAGCCCCCTTAGCGGGGAACCCGGGGATCTGTTTTTT,TRBD2,TRBV11-3,few,TRBJ2-2
CASSYSSRGGNQPQHF,TGTGCCAGCAGTTACTCGAGCAGGGGAGGCAATCAGCCCCAGCATTTT,.,TRBV6-6,.,TRBJ1-5
CSVRREFEQYF,TGCAGCGTCCGGCGGGAGTTCGAGCAGTACTTC,TRBD2,TRBV29-1,.,TRBJ2-7
CASSPRGLAGGGGQYF,TGTGCCAGCAGCCCCAGGGGACTAGCGGGAGGGGGGGGGCAGTATTTT,TRBD2,TRBV7-2,.,TRBJ2-3
CASSQDTSGGDETQYF,TGCGCCAGCAGCCAAGATACTAGCGGGGGCGATGAGACCCAGTACTTC,TRBD2,TRBV4-3,.,TRBJ2-5
CASSTRLAGGQDTQYF,TGTGCCAGTAGTACTAGACTAGCGGGGGGGCAGGATACGCAGTATTTT,TRBD2,TRBV19,.,TRBJ2-3
CASSAAGQGNTEAFF,TGTGCCAGCAGCGCCGCGGGACAGGGGAACACTGAAGCTTTCTTT,TRBD1,TRBV9,.,TRBJ1-1
CASSLWGDYGYTF,TGTGCCAGCAGTTTATGGGGGGACTATGGCTACACCTTC,.,TRBV5-8,.,TRBJ1-2
CASSYPQGPSNEKLFF,TGTGCCAGCAGTTACCCACAGGGACCTTCTAATGAAAAACTGTTTTTT,.,TRBV6-6,once,TRBJ1-4
CASSPHTGTYEQYF,TGTGCCAGCAGTCCCCATACAGGGACCTACGAGCAGTACTTC,.,TRBV6-6,.,TRBJ2-7
CASSSAGQLFYGYTF,TGTGCCAGCAGTTCCGCCGGACAGCTATTCTATGGCTACACCTTC,.,TRBV6-5,.,TRBJ1-2
CASSPLERVLGGTEAFF,TGTGCCAGCAGTCCCCTCGAACGGGTCCTCGGAGGCACTGAAGCTTTCTTT,.,TRBV2,once,TRBJ1-1
CASRLPLRLYREGPAYNEQFF,TGTGCAAGTCGCTTACCACTCCGACTTTACCGGGAGGGCCCCGCCTACAATGAGCAGTTCTTC,.,TRBV12-2,.,TRBJ2-1
CASSINRGGAFF,TGTGCCAGTAGTATCAACAGGGGGGGAGCTTTCTTT,TRBD1,TRBV19,once,TRBJ1-1
CASSPRGKLGSTEAFF,TGCGCCAGCAGCCCCCGGGGGAAGTTGGGGAGCACTGAAGCTTTCTTT,.,TRBV9,.,TRBJ1-1
CASSRQGNQPQHF,TGTGCCAGTAGTAGACAGGGGAATCAGCCCCAGCATTTT,TRBD1,TRBV19,.,TRBJ1-5
CASRPRHESYEQYF,TGTGCCAGCAGACCAAGACACGAAAGCTACGAGCAGTACTTC,.,TRBV6-5,few,TRBJ2-7
CASSSGGTNYGYTF,TGTGCCAGCAGCTCAGGGGGGACTAACTATGGCTACACCTTC,TRBD1,TRBV7-2,.,TRBJ1-2
CASRLETENPFNYGYTF,TGTGCAAGTCGCTTAGAGACAGAAAACCCGTTCAACTATGGCTACACCTTC,.,TRBV12-2,.,TRBJ1-2